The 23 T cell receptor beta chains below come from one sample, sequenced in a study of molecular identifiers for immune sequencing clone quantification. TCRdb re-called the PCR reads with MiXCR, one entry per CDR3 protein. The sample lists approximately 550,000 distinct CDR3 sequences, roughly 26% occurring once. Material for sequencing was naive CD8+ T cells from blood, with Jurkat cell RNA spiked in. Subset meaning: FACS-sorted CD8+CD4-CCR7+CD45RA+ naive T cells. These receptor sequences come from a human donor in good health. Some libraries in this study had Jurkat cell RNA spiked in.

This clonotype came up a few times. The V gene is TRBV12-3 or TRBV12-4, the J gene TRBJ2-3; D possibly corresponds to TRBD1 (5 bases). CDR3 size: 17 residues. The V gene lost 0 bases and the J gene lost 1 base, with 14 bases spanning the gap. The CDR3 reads CASSLALGQGGTDTQYF. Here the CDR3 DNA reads TGTGCCAGCAGTTTAGCGCTGGGCCAGGGCGGCACAGATACGCAGTATTTT.

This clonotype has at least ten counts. CDR3 protein: CASSQEQVKEAFF. CDR3 DNA sequence: TGCGCCAGCAGCCAAGAGCAGGTAAAGGAAGCTTTCTTT. The chain carries TRBV4-1 and TRBJ1-1; D call uncertain. Trimming stripped 0 bases from V and 8 bases from J, with 10 bases between. CDR1 is MGHRA, CDR2 YSYEKL, per germline. This CDR3 region has 13 residues.

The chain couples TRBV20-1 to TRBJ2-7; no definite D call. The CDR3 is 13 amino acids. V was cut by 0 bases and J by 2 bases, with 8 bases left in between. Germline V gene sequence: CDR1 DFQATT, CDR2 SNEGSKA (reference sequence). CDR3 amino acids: CSARDLFTYEQYF. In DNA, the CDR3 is TGCAGTGCTAGAGACCTTTTCACCTACGAGCAGTACTTC.

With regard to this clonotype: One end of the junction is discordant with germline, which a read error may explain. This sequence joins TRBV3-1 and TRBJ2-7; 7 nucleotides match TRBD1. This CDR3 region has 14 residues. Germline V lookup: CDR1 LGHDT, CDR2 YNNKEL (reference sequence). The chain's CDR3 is CASSPGTAAYERYF. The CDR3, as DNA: TGTGCCAGCAGCCCGGGGACAGCCGCCTACGAGCGGTACTTC.

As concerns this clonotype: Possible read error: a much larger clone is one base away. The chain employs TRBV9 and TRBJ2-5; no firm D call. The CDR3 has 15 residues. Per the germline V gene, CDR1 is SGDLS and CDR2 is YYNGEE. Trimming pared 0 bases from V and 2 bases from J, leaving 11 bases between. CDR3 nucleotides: TGTGCCAGCAGCGTAGGGTTCACCAAACAAGAGACCCAGTACTTC. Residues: CASSVGFTKQETQYF.

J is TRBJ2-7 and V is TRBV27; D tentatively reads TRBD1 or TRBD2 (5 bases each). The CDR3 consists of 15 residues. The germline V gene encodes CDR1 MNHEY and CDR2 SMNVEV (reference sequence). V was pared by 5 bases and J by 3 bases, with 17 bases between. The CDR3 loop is CASSTHPTGRYEQYF. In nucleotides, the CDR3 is TGTGCCAGCAGTACGCATCCTACGGGACGCTACGAGCAGTACTTC.

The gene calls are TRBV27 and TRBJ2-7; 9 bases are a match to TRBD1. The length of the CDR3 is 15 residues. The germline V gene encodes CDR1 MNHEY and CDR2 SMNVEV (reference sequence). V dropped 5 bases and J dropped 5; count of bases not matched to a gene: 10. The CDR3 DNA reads TGTGCCAGCAGTGAACCTGGGACAGGGAGAGACGAGCAGTACTTC. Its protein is CASSEPGTGRDEQYF.

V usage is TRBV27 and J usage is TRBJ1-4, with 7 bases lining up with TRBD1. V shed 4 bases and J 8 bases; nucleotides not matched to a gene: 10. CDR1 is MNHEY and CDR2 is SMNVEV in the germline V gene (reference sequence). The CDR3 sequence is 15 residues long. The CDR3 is CASSYGVGTEEKLFF. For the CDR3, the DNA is TGTGCCAGCAGTTATGGTGTGGGGACAGAAGAAAAACTGTTTTTT.

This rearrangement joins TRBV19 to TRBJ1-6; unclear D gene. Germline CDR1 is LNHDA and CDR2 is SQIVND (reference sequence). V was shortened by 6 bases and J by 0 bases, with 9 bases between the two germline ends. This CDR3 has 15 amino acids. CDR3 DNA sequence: TGTGCCAGTAGACCACTGAGCTCCTATAATTCACCCCTCCACTTT. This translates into CASRPLSSYNSPLHF. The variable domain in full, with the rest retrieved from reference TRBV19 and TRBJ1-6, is DGGITQSPKYLFRKEGQNVTLSCEQNLNHDAMYWYRQDPGQGLRLIYYSQIVNDFQKGDIAEGYSVSREKKESFPLTVTSAQKNPTAFYLCASRPLSSYNSPLHFGNGTRLTVT.

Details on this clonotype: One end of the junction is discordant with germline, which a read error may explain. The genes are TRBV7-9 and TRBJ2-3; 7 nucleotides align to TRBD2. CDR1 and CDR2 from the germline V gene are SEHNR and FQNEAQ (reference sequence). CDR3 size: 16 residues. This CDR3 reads CASSLIAGSSTVTQFF. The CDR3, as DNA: TGTGCCAGCAGCTTAATAGCGGGCTCCAGCACAGTTACGCAGTTTTTT.

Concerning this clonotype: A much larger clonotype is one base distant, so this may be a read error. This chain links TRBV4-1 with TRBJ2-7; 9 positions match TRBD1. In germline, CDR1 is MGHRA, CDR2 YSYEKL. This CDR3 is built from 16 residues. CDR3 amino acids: CASSQENRGRTYGQYF. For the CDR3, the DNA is TGCGCCAGCAGCCAAGAGAACAGGGGGCGAACCTACGGGCAGTACTTC.

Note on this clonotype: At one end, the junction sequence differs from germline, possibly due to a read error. The DNA for the CDR3 is TGTGCCAGCAGCTTATTTATGCAGGGGAACCCCGGGGCGCTGTTTTTT. Translated: CASSLFMQGNPGALFF. The V gene is TRBV7-9, the J gene TRBJ2-2; a weak D match, TRBD1 (6 bases). This CDR3 is built from 16 residues. Germline V lookup: CDR1 SEHNR, CDR2 FQNEAQ (reference sequence).

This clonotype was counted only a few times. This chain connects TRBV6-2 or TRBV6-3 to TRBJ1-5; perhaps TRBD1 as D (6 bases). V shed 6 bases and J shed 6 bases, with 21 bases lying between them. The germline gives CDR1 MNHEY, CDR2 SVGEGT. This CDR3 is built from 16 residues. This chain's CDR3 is CASRPPGAVLGQPQHF. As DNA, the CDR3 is TGTGCCAGCAGGCCCCCGGGGGCAGTCCTTGGTCAGCCCCAGCATTTT.

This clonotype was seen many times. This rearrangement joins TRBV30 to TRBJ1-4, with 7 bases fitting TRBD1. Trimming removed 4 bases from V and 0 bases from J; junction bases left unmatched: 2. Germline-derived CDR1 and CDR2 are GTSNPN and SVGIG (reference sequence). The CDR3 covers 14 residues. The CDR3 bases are TGTGCCTGGACTACAGGGGCAACTAATGAAAAACTGTTTTTT. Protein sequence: CAWTTGATNEKLFF.

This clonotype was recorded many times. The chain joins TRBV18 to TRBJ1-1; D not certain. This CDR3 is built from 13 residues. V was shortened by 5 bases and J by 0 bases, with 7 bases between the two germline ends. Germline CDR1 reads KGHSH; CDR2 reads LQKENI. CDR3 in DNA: TGTGCCAGCTCATATAGGATGAACACTGAAGCTTTCTTT. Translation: CASSYRMNTEAFF.

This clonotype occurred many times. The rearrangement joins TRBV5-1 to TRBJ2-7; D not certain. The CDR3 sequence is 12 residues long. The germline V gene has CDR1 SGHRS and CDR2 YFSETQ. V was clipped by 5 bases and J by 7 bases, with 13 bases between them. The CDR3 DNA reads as TGCGCCAGCAGTTCCGAACTGAGGGAGCAGTACTTC. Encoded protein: CASSSELREQYF. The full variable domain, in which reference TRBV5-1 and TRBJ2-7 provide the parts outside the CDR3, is KAGVTQTPRYLIKTRGQQVTLSCSPISGHRSVSWYQQTPGQGLQFLFEYFSETQRNKGNFPGRFSGRQFSNSRSEMNVSTLELGDSALYLCASSSELREQYFGPGTRLTVT.

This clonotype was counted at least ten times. CDR3 bases: TGCAGCGCCGTCTACAGGAGCTCCTACGAGCAGTACTTC. Its protein product is CSAVYRSSYEQYF. V and J are TRBV29-1 and TRBJ2-7; possible D gene TRBD1, 5 bases. Germline values: CDR1 SQVTM, CDR2 ANQGSEA. The CDR3 extends over 13 amino acids. Trimming cost V 7 bases and J 0 bases, with 13 bases left between them.

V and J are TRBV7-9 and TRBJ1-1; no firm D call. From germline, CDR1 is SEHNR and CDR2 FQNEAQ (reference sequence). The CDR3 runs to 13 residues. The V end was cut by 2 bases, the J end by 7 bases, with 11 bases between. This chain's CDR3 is CASSLWPGSEAFF. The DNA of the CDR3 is TGTGCCAGCAGCTTATGGCCAGGTAGTGAAGCTTTCTTT.

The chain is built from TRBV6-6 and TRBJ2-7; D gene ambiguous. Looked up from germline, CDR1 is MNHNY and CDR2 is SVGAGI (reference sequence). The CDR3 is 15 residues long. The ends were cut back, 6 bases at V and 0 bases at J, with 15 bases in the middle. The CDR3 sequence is CASRTRRSSSYEQYF. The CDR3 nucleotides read TGTGCCAGCAGGACGCGGCGTTCGAGCTCCTACGAGCAGTACTTC.

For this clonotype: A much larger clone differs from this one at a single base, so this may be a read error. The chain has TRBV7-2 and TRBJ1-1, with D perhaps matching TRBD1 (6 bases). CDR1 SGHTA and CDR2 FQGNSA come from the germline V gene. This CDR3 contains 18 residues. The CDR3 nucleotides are TGTGGCAGCAGCCCTGTTGTCCTGTTCCGCAGGGGCAACACTGAAGCTTTCTTT. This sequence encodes CGSSPVVLFRRGNTEAFF.

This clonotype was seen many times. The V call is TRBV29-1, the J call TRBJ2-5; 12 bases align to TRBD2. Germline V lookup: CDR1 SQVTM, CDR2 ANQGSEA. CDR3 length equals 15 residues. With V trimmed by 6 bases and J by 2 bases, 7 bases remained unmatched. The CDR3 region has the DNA TGCAGCGTAGATGGACTAGCGGGGCCACAAGAGACCCAGTACTTC. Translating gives CSVDGLAGPQETQYF.

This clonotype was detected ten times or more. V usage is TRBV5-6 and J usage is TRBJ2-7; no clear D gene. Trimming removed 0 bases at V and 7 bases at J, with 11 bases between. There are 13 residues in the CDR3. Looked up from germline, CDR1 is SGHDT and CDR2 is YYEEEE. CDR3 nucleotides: TGTGCCAGCAGCTTGGCGGCCGCCGTGGAGCAGTACTTC. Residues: CASSLAAAVEQYF.

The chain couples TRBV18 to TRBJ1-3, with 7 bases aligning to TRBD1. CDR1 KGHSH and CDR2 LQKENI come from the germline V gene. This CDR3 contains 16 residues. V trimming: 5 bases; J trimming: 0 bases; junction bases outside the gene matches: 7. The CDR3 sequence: CASSEQRDSSGNTIYF. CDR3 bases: TGTGCCAGCTCAGAACAAAGGGACAGCTCTGGAAACACCATATATTTT.